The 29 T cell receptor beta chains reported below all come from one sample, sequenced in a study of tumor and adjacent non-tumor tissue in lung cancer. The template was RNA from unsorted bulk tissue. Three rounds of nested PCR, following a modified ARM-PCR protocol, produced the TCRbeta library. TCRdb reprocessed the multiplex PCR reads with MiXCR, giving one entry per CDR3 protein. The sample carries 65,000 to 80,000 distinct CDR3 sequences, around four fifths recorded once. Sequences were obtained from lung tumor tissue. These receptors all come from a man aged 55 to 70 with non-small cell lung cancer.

Here the CDR3 reads CASSPENTGIQYF. The DNA of the CDR3 is TGCGCCAGCAGCCCGGAGAACACAGGGATCCAGTACTTC. V usage is TRBV5-1 and J usage is TRBJ2-5; perhaps TRBD1 as D (6 bases). Germline assignment: CDR1 SGHRS and CDR2 YFSETQ. The CDR3 length is 13 residues. With 4 bases removed from V and 10 bases from J, the gap between germline ends came to 17 bases.

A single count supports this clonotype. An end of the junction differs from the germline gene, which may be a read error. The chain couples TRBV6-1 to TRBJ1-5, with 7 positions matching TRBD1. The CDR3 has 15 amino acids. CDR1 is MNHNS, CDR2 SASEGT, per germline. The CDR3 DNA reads TGTGCCAGGAGTGAATTACGACAGGGTTCTCAGCCCCATTATTTT. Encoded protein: CARSELRQGSQPHYF.

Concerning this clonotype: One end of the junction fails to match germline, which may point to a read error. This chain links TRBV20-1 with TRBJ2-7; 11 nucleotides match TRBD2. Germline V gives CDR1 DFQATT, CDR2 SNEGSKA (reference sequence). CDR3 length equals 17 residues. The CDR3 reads CSADPGTSGSRSHEQYF. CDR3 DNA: TGCAGTGCTGACCCCGGGACTAGCGGCTCTCGCTCCCACGAACAGTACTTC.

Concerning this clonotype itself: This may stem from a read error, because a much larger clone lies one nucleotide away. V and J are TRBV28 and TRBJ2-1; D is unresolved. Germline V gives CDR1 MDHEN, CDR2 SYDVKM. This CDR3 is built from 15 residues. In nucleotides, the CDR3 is TGTGCCAACAGTTTTGGCACATTCTCCTACAATGAGCAGTTCTTC. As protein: CANSFGTFSYNEQFF.

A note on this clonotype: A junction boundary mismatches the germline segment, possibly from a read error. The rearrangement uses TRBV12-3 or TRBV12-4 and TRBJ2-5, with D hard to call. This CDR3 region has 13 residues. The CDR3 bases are TGTGTCAGCAGCCTGTCTCTTCAAGAGACCCAGTACTTT. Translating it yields CVSSLSLQETQYF.

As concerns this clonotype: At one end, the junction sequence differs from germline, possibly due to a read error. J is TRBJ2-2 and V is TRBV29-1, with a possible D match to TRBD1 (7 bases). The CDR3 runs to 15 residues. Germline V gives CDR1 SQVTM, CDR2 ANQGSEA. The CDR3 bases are TGCAGCGTTGAGGAGGGGGCAGGGTACGCCGGGGAACTGTTTTTT. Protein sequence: CSVEEGAGYAGELFF.

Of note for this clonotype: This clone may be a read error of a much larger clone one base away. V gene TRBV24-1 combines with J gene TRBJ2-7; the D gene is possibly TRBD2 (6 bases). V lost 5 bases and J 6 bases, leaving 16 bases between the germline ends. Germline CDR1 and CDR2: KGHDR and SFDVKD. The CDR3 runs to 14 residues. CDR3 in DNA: TGTGCCACCAGTGGCGGGATTAGCGGAGCCGAGCAGTACTTC. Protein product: CATSGGISGAEQYF.

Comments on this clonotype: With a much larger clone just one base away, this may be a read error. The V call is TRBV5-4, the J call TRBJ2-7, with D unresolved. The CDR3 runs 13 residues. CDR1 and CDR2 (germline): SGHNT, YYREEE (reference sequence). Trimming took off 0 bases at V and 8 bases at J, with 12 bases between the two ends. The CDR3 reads CASSLDSHGKQYF. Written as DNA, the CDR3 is TGTGCCAGCAGCTTGGATAGCCACGGCAAGCAGTACTTC.

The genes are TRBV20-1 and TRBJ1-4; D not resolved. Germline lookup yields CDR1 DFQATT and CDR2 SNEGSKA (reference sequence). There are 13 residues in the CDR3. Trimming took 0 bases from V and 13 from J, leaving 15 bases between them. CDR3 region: CSARDLVGDRLFF. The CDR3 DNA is TGCAGTGCTAGAGATCTGGTCGGTGATAGACTGTTTTTT.

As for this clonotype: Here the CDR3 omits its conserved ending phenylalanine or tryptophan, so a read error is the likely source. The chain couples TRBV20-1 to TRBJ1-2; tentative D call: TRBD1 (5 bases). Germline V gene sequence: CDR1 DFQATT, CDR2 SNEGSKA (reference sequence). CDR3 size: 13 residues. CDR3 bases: TGCCGTGCTAGGACCGGGGCCCGATATGGCTACACCCTC. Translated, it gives CRARTGARYGYTL.

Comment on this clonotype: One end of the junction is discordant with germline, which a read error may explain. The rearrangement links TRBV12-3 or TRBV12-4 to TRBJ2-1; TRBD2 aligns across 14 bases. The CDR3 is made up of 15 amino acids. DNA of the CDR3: TGTGTCAGCACCCCGGGACTAGCGGGGGAGCATGAGCAGTTGTTC. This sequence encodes CVSTPGLAGEHEQLF.

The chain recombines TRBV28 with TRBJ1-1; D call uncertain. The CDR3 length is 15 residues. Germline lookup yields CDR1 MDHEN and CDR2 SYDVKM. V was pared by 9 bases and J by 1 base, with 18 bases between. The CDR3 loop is CASRPLEEPNTEAFF. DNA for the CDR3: TGTGCCAGTAGGCCCCTAGAGGAACCGAACACTGAAGCTTTCTTT.

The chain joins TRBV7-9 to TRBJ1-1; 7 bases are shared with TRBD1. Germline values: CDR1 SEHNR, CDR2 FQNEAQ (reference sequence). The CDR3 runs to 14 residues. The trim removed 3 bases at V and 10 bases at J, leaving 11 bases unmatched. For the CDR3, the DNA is TGTGCCAGCAGCTTTGGAACAGGGGTACTTGTAGCTTTCTTT. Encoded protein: CASSFGTGVLVAFF.

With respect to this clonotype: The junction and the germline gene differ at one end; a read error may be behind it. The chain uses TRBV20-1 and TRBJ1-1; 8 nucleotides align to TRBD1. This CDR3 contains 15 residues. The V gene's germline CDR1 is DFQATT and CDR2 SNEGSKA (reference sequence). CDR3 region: CSTRRTGLMKTEAFF. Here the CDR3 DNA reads TGCAGTACTAGAAGGACAGGGCTGATGAAGACTGAAGCTTTCTTT.

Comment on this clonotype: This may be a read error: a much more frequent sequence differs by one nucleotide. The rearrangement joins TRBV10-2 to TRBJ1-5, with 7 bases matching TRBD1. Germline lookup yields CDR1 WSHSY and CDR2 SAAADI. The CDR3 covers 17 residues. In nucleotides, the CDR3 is TGCGCCAGCAGTAACCCCCAGGGGGATTATAGCAATCAGCCCCAGAATTTT. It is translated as CASSNPQGDYSNQPQNF.

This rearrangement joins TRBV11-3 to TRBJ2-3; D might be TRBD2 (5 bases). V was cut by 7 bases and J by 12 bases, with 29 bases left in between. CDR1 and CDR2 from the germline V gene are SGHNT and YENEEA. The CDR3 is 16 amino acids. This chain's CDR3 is CASISGLADSTDIQYF. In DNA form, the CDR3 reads TGTGCCAGCATCTCCGGGCTAGCAGATAGCACAGATATCCAGTATTTT.

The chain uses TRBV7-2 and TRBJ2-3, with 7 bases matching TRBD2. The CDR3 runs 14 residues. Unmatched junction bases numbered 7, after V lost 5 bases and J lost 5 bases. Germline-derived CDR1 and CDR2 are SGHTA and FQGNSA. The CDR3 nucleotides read TGTACCAGCAGCAACCGACTAGCTGAAGATACGCAGTATTTT. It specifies CTSSNRLAEDTQYF.

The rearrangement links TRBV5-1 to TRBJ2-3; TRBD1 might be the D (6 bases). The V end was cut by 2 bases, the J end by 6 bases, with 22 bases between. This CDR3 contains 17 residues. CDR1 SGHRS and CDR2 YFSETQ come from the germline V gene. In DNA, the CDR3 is TGCGCCAGCAGCTTACAGGCCCAAGGGGGACACACGGATACGCAGTATTTT. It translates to CASSLQAQGGHTDTQYF.

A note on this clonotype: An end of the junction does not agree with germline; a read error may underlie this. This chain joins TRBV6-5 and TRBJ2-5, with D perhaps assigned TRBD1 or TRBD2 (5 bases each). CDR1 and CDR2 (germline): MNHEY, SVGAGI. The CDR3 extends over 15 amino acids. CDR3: CASSPNLGLRETQFF. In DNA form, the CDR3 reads TGTGCCAGCAGTCCTAACCTGGGCCTCAGGGAGACCCAGTTTTTC.

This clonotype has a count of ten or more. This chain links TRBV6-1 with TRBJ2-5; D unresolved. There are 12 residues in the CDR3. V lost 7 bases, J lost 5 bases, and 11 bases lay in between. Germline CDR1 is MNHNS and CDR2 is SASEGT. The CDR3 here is CASTFRRETQYF. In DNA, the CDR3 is TGTGCCAGCACCTTCCGCCGGGAGACCCAGTACTTC.

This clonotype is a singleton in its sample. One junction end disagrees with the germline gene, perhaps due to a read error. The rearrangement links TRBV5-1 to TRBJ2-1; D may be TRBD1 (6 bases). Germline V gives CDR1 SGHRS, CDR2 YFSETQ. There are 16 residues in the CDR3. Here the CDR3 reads CASSLAVGQTYDEQFF. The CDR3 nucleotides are TGCGCCAGCAGCTTGGCCGTAGGACAGACCTACGATGAACAGTTCTTC.

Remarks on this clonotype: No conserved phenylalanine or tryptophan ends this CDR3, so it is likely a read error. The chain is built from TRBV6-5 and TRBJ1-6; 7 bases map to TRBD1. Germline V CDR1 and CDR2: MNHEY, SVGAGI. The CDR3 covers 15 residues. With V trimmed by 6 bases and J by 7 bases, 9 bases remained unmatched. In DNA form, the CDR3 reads TGTGCCAGCAGACTCCCGGGACAGCTAAATTCACCCCTCCACTTA. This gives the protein CASRLPGQLNSPLHL.

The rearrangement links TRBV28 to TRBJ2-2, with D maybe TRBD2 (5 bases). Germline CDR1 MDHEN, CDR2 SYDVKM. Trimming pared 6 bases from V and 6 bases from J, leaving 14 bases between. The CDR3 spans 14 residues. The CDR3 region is CASRGRGLAGELFF. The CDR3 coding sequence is TGTGCCAGCAGGGGGAGAGGTCTGGCCGGGGAGCTGTTTTTT.

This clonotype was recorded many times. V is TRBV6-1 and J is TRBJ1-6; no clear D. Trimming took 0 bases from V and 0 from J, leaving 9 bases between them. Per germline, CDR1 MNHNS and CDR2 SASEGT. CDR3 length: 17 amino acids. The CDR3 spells CASSEAGRSSYNSPLHF. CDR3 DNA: TGTGCCAGCAGTGAAGCGGGAAGGAGCTCCTATAATTCACCCCTCCACTTT.

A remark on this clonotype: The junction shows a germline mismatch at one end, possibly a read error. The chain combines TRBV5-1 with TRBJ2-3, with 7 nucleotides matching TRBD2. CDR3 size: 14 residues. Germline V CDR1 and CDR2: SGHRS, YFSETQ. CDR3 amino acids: CVSSLGGRDDMQYF. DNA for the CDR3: TGCGTCAGCAGCTTAGGCGGGAGAGACGATATGCAGTATTTT.

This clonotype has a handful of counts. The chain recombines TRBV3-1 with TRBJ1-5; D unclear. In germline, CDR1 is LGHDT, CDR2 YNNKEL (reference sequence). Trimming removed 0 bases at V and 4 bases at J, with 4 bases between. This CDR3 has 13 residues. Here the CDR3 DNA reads TGTGCCAGCAGCCAAGACAGAAATCAGCCCCAGCATTTT. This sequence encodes CASSQDRNQPQHF.

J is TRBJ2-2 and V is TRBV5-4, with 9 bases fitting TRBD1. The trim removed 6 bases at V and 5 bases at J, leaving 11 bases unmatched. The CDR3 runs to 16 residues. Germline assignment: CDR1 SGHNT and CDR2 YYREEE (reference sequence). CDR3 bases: TGTGCCAGCAACTCGGACAGGGGTCGCGAAACCGGGGAGCTGTTTTTT. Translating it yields CASNSDRGRETGELFF.

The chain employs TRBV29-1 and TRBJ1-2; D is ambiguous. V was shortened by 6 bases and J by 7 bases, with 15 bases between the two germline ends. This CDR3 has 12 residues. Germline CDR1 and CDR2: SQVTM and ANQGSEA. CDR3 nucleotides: TGCAGCGTGATAGAAACTAACAGTGGCTACACCTTC. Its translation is CSVIETNSGYTF.

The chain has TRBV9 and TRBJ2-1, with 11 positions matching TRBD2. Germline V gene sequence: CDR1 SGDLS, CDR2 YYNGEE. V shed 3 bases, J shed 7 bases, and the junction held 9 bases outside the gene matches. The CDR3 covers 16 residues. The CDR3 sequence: CASSGSGTSGGNEQFF. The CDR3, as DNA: TGTGCCAGCAGCGGTTCAGGGACTAGCGGAGGGAATGAGCAGTTCTTC.